Sequencing of this T cell receptor (beta chain) was carried out in a study of OX40 agonist ivuxolimab in advanced cancers. Study-wide findings and caveats: Partly responding patients at 0.1-3.0 mg/kg showed some of the smallest clonal expansion. More expanded clones were seen, on average, in CD8+ T cells than in CD4+. Some patients who did not respond also had low normalized T-cell clonal expansion.

The method was immunoSEQ multiplex PCR; TCRdb's version includes in-frame clones alone and lacks a portion of them. The sample records tens of thousands of clones, 80% to 90% being singletons. Germline V gene lookup returns CDR1 KGHSH and CDR2 LQKENI. There are 14 residues in the CDR3. With 3 bases removed from V and 7 bases from J, the gap between germline ends came to 13 bases. Notes on this clone: Its matching antigen is unknown.

The V and J genes are TRBV18 and TRBJ1-5; maybe TRBD1 (5 bases). The material was CD4+ or CD8+ T cells sorted from blood, obtained in a trial of the OX40 agonist ivuxolimab. This clonotype originated in an adult with an advanced solid tumor such as melanoma, head and neck, liver or kidney cancer. The CDR3, as DNA: TGTGCCAGCTCACCGGCACGAGGGGAGCAGCCCCAGCATTTT. As protein: CASSPARGEQPQHF.